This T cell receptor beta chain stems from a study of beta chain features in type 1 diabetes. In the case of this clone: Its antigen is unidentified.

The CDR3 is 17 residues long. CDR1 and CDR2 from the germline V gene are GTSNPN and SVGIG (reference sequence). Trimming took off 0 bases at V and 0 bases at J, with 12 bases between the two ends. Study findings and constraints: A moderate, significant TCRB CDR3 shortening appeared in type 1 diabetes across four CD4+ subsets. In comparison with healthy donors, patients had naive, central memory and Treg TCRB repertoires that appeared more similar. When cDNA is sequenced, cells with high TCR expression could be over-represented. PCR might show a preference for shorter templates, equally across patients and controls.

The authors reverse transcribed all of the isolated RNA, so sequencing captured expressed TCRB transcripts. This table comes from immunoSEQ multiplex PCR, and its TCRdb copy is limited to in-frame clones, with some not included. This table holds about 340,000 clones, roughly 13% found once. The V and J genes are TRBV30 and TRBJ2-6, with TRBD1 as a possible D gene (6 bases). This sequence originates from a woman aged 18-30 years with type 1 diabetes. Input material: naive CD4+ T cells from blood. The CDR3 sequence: CAWSVDRLSSGANVLTF. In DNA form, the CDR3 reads TGTGCCTGGAGTGTGGACAGACTGAGCTCTGGGGCCAACGTCCTGACTTTC.